The 21 T cell receptor beta chains below all came from one sample that was sequenced in a study of OX40 agonist ivuxolimab in advanced cancers. Using immunoSEQ multiplex PCR, the repertoire was profiled, and TCRdb retains in-frame clones only, with some absent. The sample gives some 87,000 clones, about 88% of which show up once; 0.72% is in the top ten. Here the sequenced sample was CD4+ or CD8+ T cells sorted from blood, taken in a trial of the OX40 agonist ivuxolimab. These receptors were taken from an adult with an advanced solid tumor such as melanoma, head and neck, liver or kidney cancer.

The rearrangement links TRBV5-1 to TRBJ2-1, with unresolved D. The CDR3 has 14 amino acids. Germline loops: CDR1 SGHRS, CDR2 YFSETQ. Between the trimmed V and J ends, which lost 6 bases and 0 bases, there was a span of 10 bases. The CDR3 protein is CASMAAASYNEQFF. CDR3 sequence (DNA): TGCGCCAGCATGGCGGCAGCCTCCTACAATGAGCAGTTCTTC.

The chain combines TRBV19 with TRBJ1-2; a possible D gene is TRBD1 (6 bases). The V end lost 2 bases, the J end lost 3 bases, and 13 bases lay between the germline ends. The germline V gene encodes CDR1 LNHDA and CDR2 SQIVND (reference sequence). This CDR3 spans 15 amino acids. CDR3 region: CASSITGGADYGYTF. CDR3 DNA sequence: TGTGCCAGTAGTATAACGGGGGGCGCAGACTATGGCTACACCTTC.

The chain is built from TRBV11-2 and TRBJ2-1, with TRBD2 matching 8 bases. V was pared by 1 base and J by 2 bases, with 4 bases of the junction left unmatched. This CDR3 region has 16 residues. Germline V gene sequence: CDR1 SGHAT, CDR2 FQNNGV. The CDR3 loop reads CASSLGGGRPYNEQFF. In DNA form, the CDR3 reads TGTGCCAGCAGCTTAGGGGGCGGGAGGCCCTACAATGAGCAGTTCTTC.

This clone was observed a single time. V usage is TRBV10-2 and J usage is TRBJ2-7, with a possible D match to TRBD2 (5 bases). The germline CDR1 and CDR2 sequences are WSHSY and SAAADI. Trimming removed 4 bases from V and 0 bases from J, with 25 bases in between. CDR3 length: 19 amino acids. CDR3 amino acids: CASSAPPGVASAGSYEQYF. DNA of the CDR3: TGCGCCAGCAGTGCCCCGCCTGGGGTAGCGTCTGCCGGCTCCTACGAGCAGTACTTC.

J is TRBJ2-2 and V is TRBV9; the D gene is possibly TRBD2 (6 bases). The CDR3 is made up of 17 amino acids. Trimming took off 1 base at V and 1 base at J, with 14 bases between the two ends. The germline gives CDR1 SGDLS, CDR2 YYNGEE. The CDR3 region has the DNA TGTGCCAGCAGCGTAACCTTTGGTAGCGGGAACACCGGGGAGCTGTTTTTT. As protein: CASSVTFGSGNTGELFF.

V gene TRBV6-5 combines with J gene TRBJ2-1; possibly TRBD2 for D (5 bases). In germline, CDR1 is MNHEY, CDR2 SVGAGI. This CDR3 has 14 residues. The V end lost 5 bases, the J end lost 0 bases, and 8 bases lay between the germline ends. CDR3 DNA: TGTGCCAGCAGTGAGGACTTCTCCTACAATGAGCAGTTCTTC. It yields the protein CASSEDFSYNEQFF.

As concerns this clone: The junction and the germline gene differ at one end; a read error may be behind it. Other DNA sequences in the sample encode the same CDR3. The chain couples TRBV6-5 to TRBJ2-2, with TRBD2 as a possible D gene (5 bases). Germline assignment: CDR1 MNHEY and CDR2 SVGAGI. The CDR3 runs to 12 residues. This CDR3 is CASSYNTGELFF. The CDR3 bases are TGTGCCAGCAGTTACAACACCGGGGAACTGTTTTTT.

V usage is TRBV9 and J usage is TRBJ2-1; no firm D call. Trimming removed 0 bases at V and 5 bases at J, with 6 bases between. The CDR3 runs to 13 residues. CDR1 is SGDLS, CDR2 YYNGEE, per germline. CDR3 amino acids: CASSVARDNEQFF. The CDR3 DNA sequence: TGTGCCAGCAGCGTAGCTAGGGACAATGAGCAGTTCTTC.

This clone was picked up one time. One end of the junction varies from germline; a read error may be responsible. The chain is built from TRBV5-1 and TRBJ2-3; 7 nucleotides line up with TRBD1. Germline V lookup: CDR1 SGHRS, CDR2 YFSETQ. This CDR3 is built from 14 residues. CDR3 bases: TGCGCCAGCAGTTTGGGACAGCCTTTGGATACGCAGTATTTT. Amino acids: CASSLGQPLDTQYF. Full variable domain (outside the CDR3, taken from reference TRBV5-1 and TRBJ2-3): KAGVTQTPRYLIKTRGQQVTLSCSPISGHRSVSWYQQTPGQGLQFLFEYFSETQRNKGNFPGRFSGRQFSNSRSEMNVSTLELGDSALYLCASSLGQPLDTQYFGPGTRLTVL.

The chain employs TRBV5-8 and TRBJ1-2; D uncertain. The CDR3 has 12 residues. The germline V gene encodes CDR1 SGHTS and CDR2 YDEGEE. Between the trimmed V and J ends, which lost 1 base and 5 bases, there was a span of 6 bases. Here the CDR3 DNA reads TGTGCCAGCAGCTTGCAACAGTATGGCTACACCTTC. This gives the protein CASSLQQYGYTF.

This clone was detected once. This chain uses TRBV27 with TRBJ2-2; 12 nucleotides line up with TRBD2. The ends lost 5 bases at V and 1 base at J; junction bases unmatched: 11. CDR1 and CDR2 (germline): MNHEY, SMNVEV (reference sequence). CDR3 length: 19 amino acids. CDR3: CASSKPGLAGTLNTGELFF. CDR3 bases: TGTGCCAGCAGTAAACCGGGACTAGCGGGTACGCTGAACACCGGGGAGCTGTTTTTT.

CDR3 sequence (DNA): TGTGCCAGCAGCTTGTCTCTACTAGCGGGAGGAACCGGGGAGCTGTTTTTT. Translating gives CASSLSLLAGGTGELFF. The J gene is TRBJ2-2, the V gene TRBV5-8, with 12 bases fitting TRBD2. The germline gives CDR1 SGHTS, CDR2 YDEGEE. The CDR3 is 17 amino acids. The ends lost 1 base at V and 5 bases at J; junction bases unmatched: 6.

The J gene is TRBJ2-3, the V gene TRBV10-2; D is undetermined. V lost 3 bases to trimming and J lost 0 bases, with 13 bases between them. Germline CDR1 and CDR2: WSHSY and SAAADI. CDR3 size: 16 residues. The CDR3 region has the DNA TGCGCCAGCAGTGACTCCCCGGACCGAAGCACAGATACGCAGTATTTT. Encoded protein: CASSDSPDRSTDTQYF.

This clone was observed a few times. The chain joins TRBV7-2 to TRBJ2-1, with unresolved D. The CDR3 covers 13 residues. The germline V and J ends were trimmed by 3 bases and 4 bases, with 7 bases remaining between them. The germline CDR1 and CDR2 sequences are SGHTA and FQGNSA. The CDR3 sequence is CASSFQLYNEQFF. CDR3 nucleotides: TGTGCCAGCAGCTTCCAGTTATACAATGAGCAGTTCTTC.

The chain carries TRBV9 and TRBJ2-7; possibly TRBD1 or TRBD2 for D (5 bases each). CDR3 length: 15 residues. Germline CDR1 and CDR2: SGDLS and YYNGEE. Trimming stripped 5 bases from V and 2 bases from J, with 17 bases between. The CDR3 DNA reads TGTGCCAGCAGTGGGACCTCAGGGACGACCTACGAGCAGTACTTC. Protein: CASSGTSGTTYEQYF.

The V and J genes are TRBV18 and TRBJ1-6; D remains ambiguous. CDR3 length equals 15 residues. V dropped 3 bases and J dropped 4 bases, with 10 bases sitting between them. Germline CDR1 reads KGHSH; CDR2 reads LQKENI. The CDR3 DNA reads TGTGCCAGCTCACCGGCTCGCGATTATAATTCACCCCTCCACTTT. Amino acid sequence: CASSPARDYNSPLHF.

The V gene is TRBV5-6, the J gene TRBJ2-7; D is possibly TRBD1 (5 bases). CDR1 and CDR2 from the germline V gene are SGHDT and YYEEEE. The CDR3 sequence is 14 residues long. The germline V and J ends were trimmed by 0 bases and 8 bases, with 15 bases remaining between them. The CDR3 region has the DNA TGTGCCAGCAGCTTGGTAGGGGATCTAGTCAAGCAGTACTTC. Amino acids: CASSLVGDLVKQYF. Full variable domain (rest looked up from reference TRBV5-6 and TRBJ2-7): DAGVTQSPTHLIKTRGQQVTLRCSPKSGHDTVSWYQQALGQGPQFIFQYYEEEERQRGNFPDRFSGHQFPNYSSELNVNALLLGDSALYLCASSLVGDLVKQYFGPGTRLTVT.

The rearrangement joins TRBV18 to TRBJ1-5; 12 nucleotides match TRBD1. From germline, CDR1 is KGHSH and CDR2 LQKENI. The CDR3 runs to 15 residues. Trimming at V came to 6 bases and at J to 6 bases, leaving 6 bases not matched to a gene. CDR3 bases: TGTGCCAGCTCCCCTGGGACAGGGGGCCTTCAGCCCCAGCATTTT. The encoded protein is CASSPGTGGLQPQHF.

The chain couples TRBV28 to TRBJ2-4, with D tentatively TRBD1 (6 bases). Germline V gene lookup returns CDR1 MDHEN and CDR2 SYDVKM. V lost 7 bases and J 0 bases, leaving 19 bases between the germline ends. CDR3 length equals 17 residues. DNA for the CDR3: TGTGCCAGCACCCCACAGGGTTGGGATGGAGCCAAAAACATTCAGTACTTC. Amino acid sequence: CASTPQGWDGAKNIQYF.

The chain carries TRBV5-1 and TRBJ1-3, with 7 bases fitting TRBD1. Losses at the gene ends were 0 bases for V and 7 bases for J; bases not matched to a gene: 7. Germline values: CDR1 SGHRS, CDR2 YFSETQ. CDR3 length: 15 residues. As DNA, the CDR3 is TGCGCCAGCAGCTTGGGACAGGGCCAGGGGAACACCATATATTTT. It translates to CASSLGQGQGNTIYF.

This chain connects TRBV10-2 to TRBJ1-1, with 10 bases that match TRBD1. Germline lookup yields CDR1 WSHSY and CDR2 SAAADI. V trimming: 8 bases; J trimming: 6 bases; junction bases outside the gene matches: 12. This CDR3 region has 15 residues. The DNA of the CDR3 is TGCGCCAGCGGTCAGACAGGGGGCTACGGACCTGAAGCTTTCTTT. Protein: CASGQTGGYGPEAFF.